In its sample, the clone carrying this T cell receptor (beta chain) was seen a few times. As yet, its antigen is unknown. Trimming left V 7 bases short and J 1 base short, with 13 bases between. CDR1 is MNHEY, CDR2 SMNVEV, per germline (reference sequence). The CDR3 spans 14 residues. The sample originates from a study of T cell repertoires in cytomegalovirus infection. General observations from the study: What dominated the ex vivo response were HLA-C-restricted CMV-specific TCR beta clonotypes.

TCRdb recomputed calls from the reads with MiXCR, one row per CDR3 protein. The data show approximately 300,000 distinct CDR3 sequences, with 25% seen just once and roughly 13% held by the top ten. The gene calls are TRBV27 and TRBJ1-1; no reliable D call. This receptor was obtained from a human donor in good health (CMV status not recorded). Some clones in this sample may be carry-over from other donors' samples. Material: cultured PBMCs, obtained from culture after CMV antigen stimulation. DNA of the CDR3: TGTGCCAGCAACCCCTCAGGCCGGAACACTGAAGCTTTCTTT. The encoded protein is CASNPSGRNTEAFF.